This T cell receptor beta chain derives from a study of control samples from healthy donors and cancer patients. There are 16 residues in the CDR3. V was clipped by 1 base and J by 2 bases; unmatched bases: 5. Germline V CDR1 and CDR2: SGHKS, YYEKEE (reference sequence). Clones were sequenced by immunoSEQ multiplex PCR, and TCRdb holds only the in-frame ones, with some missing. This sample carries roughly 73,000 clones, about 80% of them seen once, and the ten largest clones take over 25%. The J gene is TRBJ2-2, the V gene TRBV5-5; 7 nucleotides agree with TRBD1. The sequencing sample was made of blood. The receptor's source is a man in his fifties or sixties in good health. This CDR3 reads CASSLWDRTNTGELFF. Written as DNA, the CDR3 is TGTGCCAGCAGCTTGTGGGACAGAACAAACACCGGGGAGCTGTTTTTT.